The clone carrying this T cell receptor beta chain was counted between two and nine times. Profiling relied on immunoSEQ multiplex PCR, and the TCRdb table lists in-frame clones only, not all of them. Here the sample spans approximately 2,800 clones, around a quarter being singletons. CDR3 length: 15 residues. Germline CDR1 reads SGHNT; CDR2 reads YENEEA. Trimming pared 0 bases from V and 3 bases from J, leaving 12 bases between. The data originate from a study of T cells in localized non-small cell lung cancer. The TCR comes from a male donor aged 60 or over with stage II lung adenocarcinoma. The sample here was normal lung tissue next to the tumor, taken before any cancer treatment. This chain uses TRBV11-3 with TRBJ2-7; perhaps TRBD1 as D (6 bases). The CDR3 nucleotides are TGTGCCAGCAGCTTAGAAACAGGGCCGCTCTACGAGCAGTACTTC. Amino acids: CASSLETGPLYEQYF.